Presented here are 6 T cell receptor beta chains from one specimen sequenced in a study of blood T cell repertoires in COVID-19. This table comes from immunoSEQ multiplex PCR, and its TCRdb copy is limited to in-frame clones, with some not included. The table records 65,000 to 100,000 clones, roughly four fifths of them present only once. Sequencing input: peripheral blood. The receptor source for this set is a human donor in a cohort sampled during active COVID-19.

The chain is built from TRBV6-6 and TRBJ2-5, with a weak D call TRBD2 (6 bases). With 5 bases removed from V and 5 bases from J, the gap between germline ends came to 15 bases. Germline V gives CDR1 MNHNY, CDR2 SVGAGI (reference sequence). The CDR3 runs to 14 residues. The CDR3 here is CASSPGTAGETQYF. As DNA, the CDR3 is TGTGCCAGCAGTCCAGGGACTGCCGGGGAGACCCAGTACTTC.

The chain recombines TRBV6-1 with TRBJ2-1; no firm D call. V lost 2 bases and J lost 0, with 8 bases in between. This CDR3 spans 15 amino acids. Germline V lookup: CDR1 MNHNS, CDR2 SASEGT. Written as DNA, the CDR3 is TGTGCCAGCAGTGAATTCAGTCTCTCCTACAATGAGCAGTTCTTC. Protein sequence: CASSEFSLSYNEQFF.

The V call is TRBV5-4, the J call TRBJ1-1; D ambiguous. V lost 0 bases, J lost 7 bases, and 13 bases lay in between. CDR3 length: 14 amino acids. Germline V CDR1 and CDR2: SGHNT, YYREEE (reference sequence). CDR3 protein: CASSLVGPTNEAFF. For the CDR3, the DNA is TGTGCCAGCAGCTTGGTTGGGCCTACGAATGAAGCTTTCTTT.

This clone was seen just once. The genes are TRBV29-1 and TRBJ1-2; 11 positions match TRBD1. Germline V gene data show CDR1 as SQVTM and CDR2 as ANQGSEA. The junction had 13 bases not matched to a gene; V was cut back by 6 bases and J by 4 bases. There are 16 residues in the CDR3. CDR3 in DNA: TGCAGCGTAGTAAACCTGGGACAGGGGGAAATCTATGGCTACACCTTC. The encoded protein is CSVVNLGQGEIYGYTF.

In its sample, this clone was seen once. The chain uses TRBV6-1 and TRBJ1-1; tentatively, D is TRBD1 (6 bases). The CDR3 is 17 residues long. Germline V lookup: CDR1 MNHNS, CDR2 SASEGT. The germline V and J ends were trimmed by 4 bases and 0 bases, with 18 bases remaining between them. The CDR3, as DNA: TGTGCCAGCAGTGGGCTTAGGGGGTGGGCAATGAACACTGAAGCTTTCTTT. Protein product: CASSGLRGWAMNTEAFF.

This clone was detected only a few times. The chain recombines TRBV20-1 with TRBJ1-6, with D possibly TRBD1 on 6 matching bases. Trimming pared 3 bases from V and 7 bases from J, leaving 16 bases between. Looked up from germline, CDR1 is DFQATT and CDR2 is SNEGSKA (reference sequence). This CDR3 region has 15 residues. The CDR3 loop reads CSASKGRGGNSPLHF. CDR3 DNA: TGCAGTGCTAGTAAGGGCAGGGGTGGCAATTCACCCCTCCACTTT.